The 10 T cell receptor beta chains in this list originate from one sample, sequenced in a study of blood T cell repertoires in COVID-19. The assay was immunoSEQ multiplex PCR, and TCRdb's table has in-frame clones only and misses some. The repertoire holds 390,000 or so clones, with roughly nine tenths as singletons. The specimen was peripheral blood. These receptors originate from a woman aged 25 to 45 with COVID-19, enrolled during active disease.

CDR3 loop: CASSPPREDTIYF. The CDR3 bases are TGTGCCAGCAGTCCCCCCCGGGAGGACACCATATATTTT. J is TRBJ1-3 and V is TRBV27; D not resolved. Trimming pared 5 bases from V and 8 bases from J, leaving 13 bases between. The CDR3 is 13 residues long. Per germline, CDR1 MNHEY and CDR2 SMNVEV (reference sequence).

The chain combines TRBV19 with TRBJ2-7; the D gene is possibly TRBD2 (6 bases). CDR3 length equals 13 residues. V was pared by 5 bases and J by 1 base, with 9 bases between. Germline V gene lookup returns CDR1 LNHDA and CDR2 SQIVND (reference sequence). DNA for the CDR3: TGTGCCAGTAGTGCGGGACTTTCCTACGAGCAGTACGTC. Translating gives CASSAGLSYEQYV.

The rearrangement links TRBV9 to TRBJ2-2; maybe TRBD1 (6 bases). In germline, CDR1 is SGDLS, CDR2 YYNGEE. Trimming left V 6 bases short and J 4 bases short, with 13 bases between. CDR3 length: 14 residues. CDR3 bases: TGTGCCAGCATGTCCCCCAGGGGCACCGGGGAGCTGTTTTTT. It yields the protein CASMSPRGTGELFF.

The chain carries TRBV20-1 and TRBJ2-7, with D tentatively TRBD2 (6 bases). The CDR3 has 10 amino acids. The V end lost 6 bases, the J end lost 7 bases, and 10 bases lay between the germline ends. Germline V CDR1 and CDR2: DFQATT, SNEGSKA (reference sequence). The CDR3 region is CSARRGEQYF. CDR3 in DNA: TGCAGTGCCAGACGGGGGGAGCAGTACTTC.

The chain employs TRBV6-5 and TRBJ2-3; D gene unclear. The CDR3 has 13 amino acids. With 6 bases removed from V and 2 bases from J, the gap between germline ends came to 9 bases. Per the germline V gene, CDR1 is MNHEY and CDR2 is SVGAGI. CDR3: CASSASYTDTQYF. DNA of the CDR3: TGTGCCAGCAGCGCAAGCTACACAGATACGCAGTATTTT.

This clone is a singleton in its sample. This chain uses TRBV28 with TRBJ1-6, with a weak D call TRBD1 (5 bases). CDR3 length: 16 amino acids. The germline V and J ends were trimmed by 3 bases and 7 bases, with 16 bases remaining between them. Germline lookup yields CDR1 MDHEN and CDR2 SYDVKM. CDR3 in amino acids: CASSFHGGQMNSPLHF. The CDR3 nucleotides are TGTGCCAGCAGTTTCCACGGGGGTCAAATGAATTCACCCCTCCACTTT.

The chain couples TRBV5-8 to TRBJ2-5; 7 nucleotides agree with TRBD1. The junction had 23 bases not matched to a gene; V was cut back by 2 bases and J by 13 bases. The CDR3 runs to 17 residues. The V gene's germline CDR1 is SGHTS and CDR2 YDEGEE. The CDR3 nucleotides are TGTGCCAGCAGCTTCGGACAGGCAGCACTCAAAACCACCCCCGGGTACTTC. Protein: CASSFGQAALKTTPGYF.

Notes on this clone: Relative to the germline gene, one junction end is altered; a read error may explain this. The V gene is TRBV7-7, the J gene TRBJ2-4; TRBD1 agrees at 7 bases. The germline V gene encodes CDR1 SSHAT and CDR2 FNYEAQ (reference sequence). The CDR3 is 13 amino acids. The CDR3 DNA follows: TGTGCTAGCAGCTTAGTGCAGGGGGACATTCAGTACTTC. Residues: CASSLVQGDIQYF.

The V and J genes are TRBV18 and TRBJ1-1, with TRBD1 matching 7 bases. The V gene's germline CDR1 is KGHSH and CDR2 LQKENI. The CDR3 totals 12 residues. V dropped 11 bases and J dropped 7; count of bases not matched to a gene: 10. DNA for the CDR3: TGTGCCGGCCGAGGGGGCCTCGGTGAAGCTTTCTTT. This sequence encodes CAGRGGLGEAFF.

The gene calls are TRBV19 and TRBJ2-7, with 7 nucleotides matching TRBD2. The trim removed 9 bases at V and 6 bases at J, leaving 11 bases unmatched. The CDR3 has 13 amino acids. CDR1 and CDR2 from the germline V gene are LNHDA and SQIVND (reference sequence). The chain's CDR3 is CASRERGISEQYF. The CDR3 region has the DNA TGTGCCAGCCGAGAGCGGGGCATAAGCGAGCAGTACTTC.